One TCR beta chain is described in this entry. Germline V gene data show CDR1 as MNHEY and CDR2 as SMNVEV (reference sequence). The CDR3 contains 14 residues. Trimming removed 4 bases from V and 8 bases from J; junction bases left unmatched: 4. Authors' analysis steps: Amplification of reference gene primers was used by the study to estimate nucleated cell counts. The data were produced by immunoSEQ multiplex PCR, yet TCRdb's version contains in-frame clones alone and is incomplete. For V, J and clone size, that table is used; D and trimming come from the DNA. The sample has approximately 300,000 clones, 80% to 90% seen once. The data derive from a study of blood T cell repertoires in COVID-19. On the study more broadly: Acute-phase and convalescent COVID-19 samples originated in the United States, Italy and Spain.

V usage is TRBV27 and J usage is TRBJ1-6; TRBD1 matches at 8 bases. The sequenced sample was peripheral blood. The source of this sequence is a man aged 35 to 55 with acute or convalescent COVID-19. The CDR3 protein is CASSWDRNYSPLHF. CDR3 coding DNA: TGTGCCAGCAGTTGGGACAGGAATTATTCACCCCTCCACTTT.